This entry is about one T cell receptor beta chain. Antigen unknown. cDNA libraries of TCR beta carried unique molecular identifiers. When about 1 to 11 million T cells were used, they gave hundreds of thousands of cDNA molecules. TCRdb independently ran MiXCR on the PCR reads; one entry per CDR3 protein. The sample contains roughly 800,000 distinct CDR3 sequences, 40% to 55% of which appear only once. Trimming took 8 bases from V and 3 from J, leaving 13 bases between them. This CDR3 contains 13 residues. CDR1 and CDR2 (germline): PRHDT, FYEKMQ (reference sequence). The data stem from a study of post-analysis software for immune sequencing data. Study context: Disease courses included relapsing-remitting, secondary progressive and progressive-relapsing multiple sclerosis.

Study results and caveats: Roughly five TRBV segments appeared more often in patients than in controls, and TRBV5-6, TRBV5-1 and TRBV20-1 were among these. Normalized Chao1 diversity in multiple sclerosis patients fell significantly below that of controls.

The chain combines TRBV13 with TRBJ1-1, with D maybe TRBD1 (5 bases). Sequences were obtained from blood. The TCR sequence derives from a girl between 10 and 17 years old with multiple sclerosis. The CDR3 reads CASSLGDHTEAFF. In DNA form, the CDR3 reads TGTGCCAGCTCCTTGGGGGATCACACTGAAGCTTTCTTT.